Included here is one T cell receptor beta chain sequence, with context. The antigen is not known. The data originate from a study of T cell repertoires in cytomegalovirus infection. About the study: In public TCR beta signatures, there were indications of both CMV infection and matching HLA type. Study-wide results and limits: Clonotypes of TCR beta that were HLA-C-restricted and CMV-specific dominated the ex vivo response.

TCRdb re-derived calls from the reads in MiXCR, one entry per CDR3 protein. Of 490,000 or so distinct CDR3 sequences in the sample, around 11% were seen once. From germline, CDR1 is KGHSH and CDR2 LQKENI. The J segment lost 8 bases and the V segment lost 0 bases, leaving 2 bases of the junction unmatched. This CDR3 is built from 15 residues. Sequenced input: PBMCs. This sequence joins TRBV18 and TRBJ1-4; 11 bases agree with TRBD1. The TCR comes from a human donor in good health (CMV status not recorded). Some clones in this sample may be carry-over from other donors' samples. For the CDR3, the DNA is TGTGCCAGCTCACCACCGGGACAGGGGGAAGAAAAACTGTTTTTT. This gives the protein CASSPPGQGEEKLFF.